The clone carrying this T cell receptor beta chain was counted once. Its antigen is unidentified. These data originate in a study of cytomegalovirus exposure and HLA in healthy donors. Produced via immunoSEQ multiplex PCR; TCRdb's table is partial and in-frame only. The table shows 100,000 to 120,000 clones, with more than 90% occurring only once. The CDR3 extends over 16 amino acids. Germline CDR1 reads SGHDN; CDR2 reads FVKESK. The trim removed 3 bases at V and 4 bases at J, leaving 10 bases unmatched. The study, taken as a whole, reports: According to the study, around 180 TCR beta chains were cytomegalovirus-associated. It was reported that the classifier diagnosed cytomegalovirus status with high specificity and sensitivity in both the original and validation cohorts.

Sequences were obtained from PBMCs. The chain combines TRBV14 with TRBJ1-1, with 8 bases aligning to TRBD1. This TCR was recovered from a woman under 30 in good health and CMV-seronegative. The CDR3 DNA is TGTGCCAGCAGCCAGGCCAGGACAGGGTCCGGCACTGAAGCTTTCTTT. Translated, it gives CASSQARTGSGTEAFF.